This T cell receptor (beta chain) was captured by sequencing in a study of blood T cell repertoires in COVID-19 (dated by TCRdb to the early 2020s). Notes on the research overall: Samples covering the acute and convalescent phases of COVID-19 were provided by collaborators in the United States, Italy and Spain. Nearly every sample came with metadata listing a de-identified subject ID, COVID-19 status, age in years and sex. Samples came from the ongoing ImmuneRACE study (first 160 participants) plus 1,254 subjects from 6 global collaborators. Deeply sampled blood TCRbeta repertoires from subjects exposed to, actively infected with, or recovered from COVID-19 were included in the dataset. The material from the prospective study consisted of cDNA or gDNA derived from T cells, B-cell-depleted T cells, or PBMCs. HLA class I and class II types, where available, came from metadata supplied by the sample provider rather than from assay-based typing. The repertoires were made available in a free public database intended to serve as a resource for research on the immune response to SARS-CoV-2.

Beyond this particular receptor, the publication reports: The amount of clinical and demographic metadata varied by source and participant and was provided uncurated.

Trimming removed 0 bases from V and 0 bases from J, leaving 10 bases between the germline ends. Spanning cysteine to phenylalanine, the CDR3 consists of 15 amino acids. The kept DNA is CDR3 alone, 45 bases in frame from the first base. CDR1 is given as SGHNT and CDR2 as YYREEE, both from the germline V gene (reference sequence). Participants in the prospective study were aged about 18 to 95 years, lived in 20 to 30 United States geographic areas, and enrolled through a virtual design. To assign participants to cohorts, the prospective study relied on clinical history that participants themselves reported in a screening survey and a study questionnaire. In the prospective study, whole blood, serum and a nasopharyngeal or oropharyngeal swab were collected from each participant by mobile phlebotomists. Prospective study participants could optionally give additional blood draws and questionnaires over a roughly two-month period. Prospective study blood samples were shipped either frozen or at room temperature before DNA extraction.

In the case of this clone: This clone's antigen is unknown. Base qualities are missing; no much larger clone stands one base away.

The immunoSEQ Assay, a bias-controlled multiplex PCR, was used to amplify TCRbeta CDR3 regions from genomic DNA. As for how the authors treated the data: Within the assay, amplification of reference gene primers was used to estimate how many nucleated cells each sample contained. To quantify the absolute abundance of each unique TCRbeta CDR3 rearrangement, sequence reads were collapsed and filtered. For each sample, productive Simpson clonality was calculated as the square root of Simpson's diversity index across productive rearrangements. Here the immuneACCESS table is served through TCRdb, limited to in-frame sequences with V and J called. Missing clones are a known gap in these copies; in checked studies unresolved V genes cover under half, and the rest lacks a known reason. V, J and clone size were drawn from that table, and D and trimming were deduced from the DNA. Present in this sample are approximately 240,000 clones, roughly nine tenths of which were seen just once. The ten largest clones add up to 3.5% of the sample.

The source material was PBMCs or T cells enriched from blood (not recorded which). This sequence uses TRBV5-4 and TRBJ2-7, and possibly TRBD1, on 6 matching bases. The sequence came from a woman under 30 in a cohort exposed to, infected with or recovered from COVID-19 (not recorded which). The base sequence is TGTGCCAGCAGCTTGGGGACAGCCGGCTCCTACGAGCAGTACTTC. Its coded protein is CASSLGTAGSYEQYF.